The subject of this entry is one T cell receptor (beta chain). Its antigen is as yet unknown. These data belong to a study of spatial heterogeneity in lung cancer. About the research overall: In the raw reads, each unique TCR and UMI combination was present more than ten times on average. Whole-study findings and limits: In tumors, expanded intratumoral alpha and beta TCR counts tracked mutation counts.

TCR cDNA molecules were tagged individually, and each one carried a unique molecular identifier. TCRdb recomputed calls from the 5' RACE reads with MiXCR, one row per CDR3 protein. The table includes more than 4,000 distinct CDR3 sequences, less than 9% detected once. V was clipped by 2 bases and J by 9 bases; unmatched bases: 7. The CDR3 length is 15 residues. Germline V lookup: CDR1 MNHEY, CDR2 SMNVEV (reference sequence). Time point reported: sample taken at primary tumor resection. Samples were donated by 72 untreated early-stage non-small cell lung cancer patients. The authors sequenced whole RNA from tumor, nontumor lung or frozen PBMC without sorting.

This clonotype was sampled from a male donor with early-stage non-small cell lung cancer. The specimen was lung tumor tissue, collected at surgery. The V and J genes are TRBV27 and TRBJ2-1; 10 bases line up with TRBD1. CDR3 in amino acids: CASSLGTGVGLEQFF. CDR3 coding DNA: TGTGCCAGCAGTTTAGGGACAGGGGTGGGTCTTGAGCAGTTCTTC.